These 25 T cell receptor beta chains came from one sample sequenced in a study of CD8+CD57+ T cells in acquired aplastic anemia. The use of genomic DNA as template underpinned the TCR beta VDJ and CDR3 profiling. TCRdb reanalysed the reads using MiXCR and keeps one entry per CDR3 protein. The table includes under 200,000 distinct CDR3 sequences, 40% to 55% detected once. CD8+CD57+ cell expansion, shown by flow cytometry, had occurred in the patients selected for sequencing. The sequenced material came from sorted CD4+, CD8+, or CD8+CD57+ T cells (not recorded which) from PBMCs. The receptors come from a human donor with aplastic anemia.

This chain connects TRBV10-3 to TRBJ2-7, with 9 bases fitting TRBD1. The germline V gene encodes CDR1 ENHRY and CDR2 SYGVKD. V was clipped by 10 bases and J by 6 bases; unmatched bases: 10. CDR3 length equals 13 residues. This CDR3 is CASRDREKGEQYF. CDR3 in DNA: TGTGCCAGCCGGGACAGGGAGAAAGGCGAGCAGTACTTC.

The rearrangement uses TRBV11-2 and TRBJ1-3; 8 positions agree with TRBD1. Per the germline V gene, CDR1 is SGHAT and CDR2 is FQNNGV. Losses at the gene ends were 5 bases for V and 1 base for J; bases not matched to a gene: 13. This CDR3 region has 18 residues. CDR3 region: CASSRSILTGVSGNTIYF. The CDR3 bases are TGTGCCAGCAGCAGATCGATCCTGACAGGGGTGTCTGGAAACACCATATATTTT.

This clonotype was counted at least ten times. The rearrangement links TRBV7-8 to TRBJ1-4; possibly TRBD1 for D (5 bases). The CDR3 loop spans 14 amino acids. Trimming pared 6 bases from V and 8 bases from J, leaving 16 bases between. Germline CDR1 reads SGHVS; CDR2 reads FQNEAQ. The CDR3 region is CASSFNRRREKLFF. CDR3 nucleotides: TGTGCCAGCAGTTTTAACAGGAGGAGGGAAAAACTGTTTTTT. Drawing the rest from reference TRBV7-8 and TRBJ1-4, the complete variable domain is GAGVSQSPRYKVAKRGQDVALRCDPISGHVSLFWYQQALGQGPEFLTYFQNEAQLDKSGLPSDRFFAERPEGSVSTLKIQRTQQEDSAVYLCASSFNRRREKLFFGSGTQLSVL.

A single count supports this clonotype. The rearrangement uses TRBV2 and TRBJ1-4; 8 bases fit TRBD1. The CDR3 spans 14 residues. The V and J ends lost 4 bases and 4 bases, in that order; junction bases with no gene match: 2. The germline CDR1 and CDR2 sequences are SNHLY and FYNNEI. The CDR3 loop is CASSGTGLNEKLFF. The CDR3 DNA follows: TGTGCCAGCAGTGGGACAGGGCTTAATGAAAAACTGTTTTTT. Combining the CDR3 with reference TRBV2 and TRBJ1-4 gives the whole variable domain EPEVTQTPSHQVTQMGQEVILRCVPISNHLYFYWYRQILGQKVEFLVSFYNNEISEKSEIFDDQFSVERPDGSNFTLKIRSTKLEDSAMYFCASSGTGLNEKLFFGSGTQLSVL.

This clonotype was recorded at least ten times. This rearrangement joins TRBV14 to TRBJ2-3, with D tentatively TRBD1 (6 bases). This CDR3 has 14 amino acids. The V end lost 4 bases, the J end lost 10 bases, and 18 bases lay between the germline ends. The germline gives CDR1 SGHDN, CDR2 FVKESK. The DNA of the CDR3 is TGTGCCAGCAGCCGCTCCCTCGGGGACATACCGCAGTATTTT. It is translated as CASSRSLGDIPQYF.

This clonotype was picked up many times. The V gene is TRBV20-1, the J gene TRBJ2-2; D may correspond to TRBD1 or TRBD2 (5 bases each). Per germline, CDR1 DFQATT and CDR2 SNEGSKA (reference sequence). V shed 4 bases and J shed 0 bases, with 12 bases lying between them. CDR3 length: 15 amino acids. CDR3: CSAIPGAANTGELFF. The CDR3 DNA is TGCAGTGCTATCCCCGGGGCGGCGAACACCGGGGAGCTGTTTTTT.

Worth noting for this clonotype: A junction end diverges from the germline sequence, so it may reflect a read error. The chain employs TRBV5-5 and TRBJ2-2; D gene ambiguous. CDR1 and CDR2 (germline): SGHKS, YYEKEE (reference sequence). This CDR3 region has 16 residues. The CDR3 loop is CACSLWVGENTGELFF. The CDR3 DNA reads as TGTGCCTGCAGCTTGTGGGTAGGAGAGAACACCGGGGAGCTGTTTTTT.

The rearrangement links TRBV19 to TRBJ2-1; D is undetermined. Germline CDR1 is LNHDA and CDR2 is SQIVND (reference sequence). V was clipped by 5 bases and J by 5 bases, with 10 bases between them. This CDR3 has 13 amino acids. The CDR3 here is CASSLHRNNEQFF. CDR3 nucleotide sequence: TGTGCCAGTAGTCTTCACCGAAACAATGAGCAGTTCTTC.

This clonotype was seen ten or more times. Written as DNA, the CDR3 is TGTGCCAGCAGCTCCCGGGACAGAAGCTACAATGAGCAGTTCTTC. Translation gives CASSSRDRSYNEQFF. The chain is built from TRBV7-2 and TRBJ2-1, with TRBD1 identical over 7 bases. V lost 4 bases, J lost 3 bases, and 6 bases stayed unmatched. The CDR3 has 15 amino acids. Germline CDR1 and CDR2: SGHTA and FQGNSA. The full variable domain, its missing parts supplied by reference TRBV7-2 and TRBJ2-1, is GAGVSQSPSNKVTEKGKDVELRCDPISGHTALYWYRQSLGQGLEFLIYFQGNSAPDKSGLPSDRFSAERTGGSVSTLTIQRTQQEDSAVYLCASSSRDRSYNEQFFGPGTRLTVL.

For this clonotype: A read error may be the cause here, since a much bigger clone is one base away. The chain uses TRBV5-1 and TRBJ1-3; D is undetermined. Germline CDR1 reads SGHRS; CDR2 reads YFSETQ. The CDR3 is 14 amino acids. DNA for the CDR3: TGCGCCAGCAGCTTGGGGCAGTCCGGAAACGCCATATATTTT. Encoded protein: CASSLGQSGNAIYF.

This clonotype was observed once. The rearrangement joins TRBV6-5 to TRBJ1-2; the D is unclear. Germline lookup yields CDR1 MNHEY and CDR2 SVGAGI. The CDR3 loop spans 13 amino acids. V shed 2 bases and J shed 2 bases, with 6 bases lying between them. The CDR3 DNA reads TGTGCCAGCAGTTACCGCAGGAACTATGGCTACACCTTC. This codes for CASSYRRNYGYTF.

This clonotype was observed a few times. The chain has TRBV2 and TRBJ2-7, with D possibly matching TRBD1 (6 bases). The CDR3 spans 15 residues. Trimming removed 6 bases from V and 2 bases from J, with 17 bases in between. CDR1 SNHLY and CDR2 FYNNEI come from the germline V gene. As DNA, the CDR3 is TGTGCCAGCAGGATCAGGACAGTGGGAGCCTACGAGCAGTACTTC. Amino acid sequence: CASRIRTVGAYEQYF.

This clonotype showed up just a few times. A much larger clone differs by one base, so this may be a read error. The rearrangement links TRBV19 to TRBJ1-6; D remains ambiguous. CDR1 and CDR2 from the germline V gene are LNHDA and SQIVND (reference sequence). The CDR3 runs to 17 residues. This chain's CDR3 is CASSKDPSSSYNSPPHF. In DNA, the CDR3 is TGTGCCAGTAGCAAGGACCCGTCGAGCTCCTATAATTCACCCCCCCACTTT.

A word on this clonotype: A much more abundant neighbour one base away suggests this may be a read error. This rearrangement joins TRBV18 to TRBJ2-5; D gene ambiguous. Germline V gene lookup returns CDR1 KGHSH and CDR2 LQKENI. This CDR3 has 13 amino acids. CDR3 coding DNA: TGTGCCAACTCACCAGGCTCTCGGGAGACCCAGTACTTC. It codes for CANSPGSRETQYF.

This clonotype was recorded a few times. The V and J genes are TRBV10-3 and TRBJ2-7; TRBD2 agrees at 11 bases. J was trimmed by 3 bases and V by 4 bases; bases with no gene match: 2. From germline, CDR1 is ENHRY and CDR2 SYGVKD. The CDR3 contains 14 residues. In DNA, the CDR3 is TGTGCCATCAGTGGGGGGACTAGCGGCTACGAGCAGTACTTC. The encoded protein is CAISGGTSGYEQYF.

V gene TRBV7-9 combines with J gene TRBJ2-3; 11 bases agree with TRBD2. Germline lookup yields CDR1 SEHNR and CDR2 FQNEAQ (reference sequence). V shed 7 bases and J 4 bases; nucleotides not matched to a gene: 4. This CDR3 spans 14 amino acids. The CDR3 protein is CASNLAGGADTQYF. The DNA for the CDR3 is TGTGCCAGCAATCTAGCGGGGGGCGCAGATACGCAGTATTTT.

The table lists this clonotype with a few counts. This chain uses TRBV11-2 with TRBJ2-3, with 7 bases identical to TRBD1. CDR3 length: 15 residues. Germline loops: CDR1 SGHAT, CDR2 FQNNGV. The V and J ends lost 2 bases and 3 bases, in that order; junction bases with no gene match: 5. The CDR3 DNA reads as TGTGCCAGCAGCTTAACAGGGGAAGGGACAGATACGCAGTATTTT. This translates into CASSLTGEGTDTQYF.

This clonotype has just one count. The rearrangement links TRBV6-5 to TRBJ2-7, with D unresolved. Trimming removed 0 bases from V and 0 bases from J, with 6 bases in between. The CDR3 has 14 residues. Germline CDR1 reads MNHEY; CDR2 reads SVGAGI. CDR3 sequence (DNA): TGTGCCAGCAGTTACTCTCAGACCTCCTACGAGCAGTACTTC. Amino acids: CASSYSQTSYEQYF.

The chain recombines TRBV6-2 or TRBV6-3 with TRBJ2-1, with 7 nucleotides matching TRBD1. J was trimmed by 2 bases and V by 2 bases; bases with no gene match: 15. Germline CDR1 reads MNHEY; CDR2 reads SVGEGT. CDR3 length: 19 amino acids. CDR3 loop: CASSYRGLVFSATYNEQFF. The CDR3 DNA reads TGTGCCAGCAGTTACAGGGGGCTAGTGTTTTCGGCCACCTACAATGAGCAGTTCTTC.

The chain uses TRBV5-5 and TRBJ2-7; 8 nucleotides agree with TRBD1. The ends lost 2 bases at V and 4 bases at J; junction bases unmatched: 5. The CDR3 consists of 14 residues. Germline V gene sequence: CDR1 SGHKS, CDR2 YYEKEE (reference sequence). The chain's CDR3 is CASSFGQGRYEQYF. CDR3 in DNA: TGTGCCAGCAGCTTCGGACAGGGACGGTACGAGCAGTACTTC.

This clonotype came up a few times. The gene calls are TRBV7-9 and TRBJ2-7; 10 nucleotides match TRBD1. The CDR3 is 14 amino acids. V lost 5 bases and J lost 2; bases outside the gene matches: 3. The germline gives CDR1 SEHNR, CDR2 FQNEAQ (reference sequence). The DNA of the CDR3 is TGTGCCAGCAGCCCCGGGACAGGGGCCTACGAGCAGTACTTC. Protein: CASSPGTGAYEQYF.

This clonotype has ten or more counts. This sequence joins TRBV5-1 and TRBJ2-7; D not resolved. CDR3 length equals 15 residues. Per germline, CDR1 SGHRS and CDR2 YFSETQ. V was pared by 0 bases and J by 2 bases, with 12 bases between. CDR3 in DNA: TGCGCCAGCAGCTTGGGAGATGGCGGAACCTACGAGCAGTACTTC. Its protein is CASSLGDGGTYEQYF.

The chain employs TRBV10-3 and TRBJ2-7, with 11 bases matching TRBD2. CDR3 length: 15 amino acids. The V and J ends lost 11 bases and 1 base, in that order; junction bases with no gene match: 10. The germline V gene encodes CDR1 ENHRY and CDR2 SYGVKD. The CDR3 reads CALLGLAGRSYEQYF. The CDR3, as DNA: TGTGCCCTGCTTGGACTAGCGGGCCGTTCCTACGAGCAGTACTTC.

This chain connects TRBV10-3 to TRBJ1-2; TRBD1 matches 8 bases. Per the germline V gene, CDR1 is ENHRY and CDR2 is SYGVKD. CDR3 length equals 16 residues. With 10 bases clipped from V and 1 base from J, the junction kept 14 bases outside the gene matches. The CDR3 spells CATIAKGTGDNYGYTF. CDR3 bases: TGTGCCACGATCGCTAAAGGGACAGGAGATAACTATGGCTACACCTTC.

This clonotype has a handful of counts. The chain is built from TRBV24-1 and TRBJ1-6, with D hard to call. V lost 6 bases and J lost 9, with 11 bases in between. The CDR3 consists of 13 residues. Germline V gene data show CDR1 as KGHDR and CDR2 as SFDVKD. CDR3 amino acids: CATSSPGGSPLHF. The CDR3 DNA is TGTGCCACCAGTTCTCCCGGCGGTTCACCCCTCCACTTT.